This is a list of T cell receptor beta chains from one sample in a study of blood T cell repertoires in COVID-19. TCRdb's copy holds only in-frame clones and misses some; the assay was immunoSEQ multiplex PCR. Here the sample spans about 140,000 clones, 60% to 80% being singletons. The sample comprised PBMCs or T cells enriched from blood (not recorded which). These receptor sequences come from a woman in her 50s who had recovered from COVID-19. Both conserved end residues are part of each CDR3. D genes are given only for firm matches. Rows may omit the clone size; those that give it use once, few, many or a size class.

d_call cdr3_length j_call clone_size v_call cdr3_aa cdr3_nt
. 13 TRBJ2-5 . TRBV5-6 CASSLDSQETQYF TGTGCCAGCAGCCTAGACAGTCAAGAGACCCAGTACTTC
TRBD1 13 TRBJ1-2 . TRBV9 CASSVGQGYGYTF TGTGCCAGCAGCGTAGGACAGGGCTATGGCTACACCTTC
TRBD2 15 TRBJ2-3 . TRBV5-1 CASSLPAGVTDTQYF TGCGCCAGCAGCTTGCCCGCGGGAGTCACAGATACGCAGTATTTT
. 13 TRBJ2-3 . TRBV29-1 CTAQGASTDTQYF TGCACCGCCCAAGGGGCTAGCACAGATACGCAGTATTTT
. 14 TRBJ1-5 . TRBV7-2 CASSFDSSNQPQHF TGTGCCAGCAGCTTTGACAGTAGCAATCAGCCCCAGCATTTT
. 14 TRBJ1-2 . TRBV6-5 CASTQAGDAYGYTF TGTGCCAGCACCCAGGCGGGGGATGCCTATGGCTACACCTTC
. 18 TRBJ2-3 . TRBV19 CASSIVLGQRSSTDTQYF TGTGCCAGTAGTATAGTTCTAGGACAGCGATCTAGCACAGATACGCAGTATTTT
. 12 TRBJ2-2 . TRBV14 CASSQGLVELFF TGTGCCAGCAGCCAAGGACTCGTGGAGCTGTTTTTT
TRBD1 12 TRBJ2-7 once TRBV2 CASTRGMYEQYF TGTGCCAGCACCAGGGGGATGTACGAGCAGTACTTC
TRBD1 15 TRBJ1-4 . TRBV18 CASSQETGSGEKLFF TGTGCCAGCTCACAAGAGACAGGGTCTGGTGAAAAACTGTTTTTT
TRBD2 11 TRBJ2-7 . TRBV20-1 CSGVSSGKQYF TGCAGTGGGGTTTCTAGCGGCAAGCAGTACTTC
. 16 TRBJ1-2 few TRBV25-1 CASSANIEYQGFGYTF TGTGCCAGCAGTGCGAATATAGAATATCAGGGTTTTGGCTACACCTTC
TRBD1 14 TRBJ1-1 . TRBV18 CASSKGQTNTEAFF TGTGCCAGCTCTAAGGGACAGACGAACACTGAAGCTTTCTTT
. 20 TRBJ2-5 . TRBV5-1 CASSLLTTYGGATPEETQYF TGCGCCAGCAGCTTGTTAACCACGTATGGCGGGGCTACCCCTGAAGAGACCCAGTACTTC
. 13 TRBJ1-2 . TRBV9 CASSVDSSSGYTF TGTGCCAGCAGCGTGGACTCTTCCTCGGGCTACACCTTC
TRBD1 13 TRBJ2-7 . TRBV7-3 CASSLETGGYKYF TGTGCCAGCAGCTTAGAGACAGGGGGTTACAAGTACTTC
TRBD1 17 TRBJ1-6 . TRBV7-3 CASSLKGPRDRDSPLHF TGTGCCAGCAGCTTAAAAGGGCCGAGGGACAGGGATTCACCCCTCCACTTT
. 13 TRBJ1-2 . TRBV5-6 CASSLDRDYGYTF TGTGCCAGCAGCTTGGACAGAGACTATGGCTACACCTTC
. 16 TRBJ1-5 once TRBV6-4 CASINQRIRGDQPQHF TGTGCCAGCATTAATCAGAGGATTAGGGGTGACCAGCCCCAGCATTTT
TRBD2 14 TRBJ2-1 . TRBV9 CASSLSGVNNEQFF TGTGCCAGCAGCCTCAGCGGGGTTAACAATGAGCAGTTCTTC
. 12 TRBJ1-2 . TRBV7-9 CASSFYRDGYTF TGTGCCAGCAGCTTTTACAGGGATGGCTACACCTTC
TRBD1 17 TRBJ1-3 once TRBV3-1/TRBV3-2 CASSQGTGGNSGNTIYF TGTGCCAGCAGCCAAGGGACAGGGGGCAACTCTGGAAACACCATATATTTT
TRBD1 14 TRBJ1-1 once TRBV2 CASLEQGGYTEAFF TGTGCCAGCCTTGAACAGGGGGGGTACACTGAAGCTTTCTTT
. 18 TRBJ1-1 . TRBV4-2 CASSQDYRGASQNTEAFF TGTGCCAGCAGCCAAGATTATCGGGGGGCGTCCCAAAACACTGAAGCTTTCTTT
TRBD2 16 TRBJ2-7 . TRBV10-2 CASSSHGVSGPYEQYF TGCGCCAGCAGTTCCCACGGGGTTAGCGGGCCCTACGAGCAGTACTTC
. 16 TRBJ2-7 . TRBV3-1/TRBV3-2 CASRDESQGHSYEQYF TGTGCCAGCAGGGACGAGTCTCAGGGCCACTCCTACGAGCAGTACTTC
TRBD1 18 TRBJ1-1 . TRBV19 CASLTPLGQGEKRTEAFF TGTGCCAGTCTCACCCCCCTCGGACAGGGGGAGAAGAGGACTGAAGCTTTCTTT
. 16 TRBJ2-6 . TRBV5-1 CASSLTQGSGANVLTF TGCGCCAGCAGCTTGACCCAGGGATCCGGGGCCAACGTCCTGACTTTC
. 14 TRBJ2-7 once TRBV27 CASSLREGDYEQYF TGTGCCAGCAGTTTAAGGGAGGGGGACTACGAGCAGTACTTC
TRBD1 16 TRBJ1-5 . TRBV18 CASSPTGPGTALPQHF TGTGCCAGCTCACCTACCGGCCCCGGGACAGCCCTTCCCCAGCATTTT
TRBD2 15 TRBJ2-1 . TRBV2 CASSGIAGGSAEQFF TGTGCCAGCAGTGGAATAGCGGGGGGGTCTGCTGAGCAGTTCTTC
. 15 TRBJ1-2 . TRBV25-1 CASSGRGHPNYGYTF TGTGCCAGCAGTGGACGAGGGCATCCTAACTATGGCTACACCTTC
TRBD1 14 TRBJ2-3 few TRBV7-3 CASSSDREIDTQYF TGTGCCAGCAGCTCGGACAGGGAAATCGATACGCAGTATTTT
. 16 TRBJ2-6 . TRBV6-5 CASSYSQGPGANVLTF TGTGCCAGCAGTTACTCCCAGGGCCCTGGGGCCAACGTCCTGACTTTC
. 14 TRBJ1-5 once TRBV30 CAWSRGFGNQPQHF TGTGCCTGGAGTCGGGGTTTCGGCAATCAGCCCCAGCATTTT
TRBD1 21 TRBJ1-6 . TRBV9 CASSVGEGTAGLGSYNSPLHF TGTGCCAGCAGCGTAGGTGAAGGGACAGCAGGGCTCGGCTCCTATAATTCACCCCTCCACTTT
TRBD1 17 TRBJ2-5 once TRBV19 CASALSGTGALQETQYF TGTGCCAGCGCGCTTTCCGGGACAGGGGCTCTACAAGAGACCCAGTACTTC
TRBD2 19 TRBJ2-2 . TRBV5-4 CASSMPGLALRANTGELFF TGTGCCAGCAGCATGCCGGGACTAGCGCTTAGAGCGAACACCGGGGAGCTGTTTTTT
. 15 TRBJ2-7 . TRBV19 CASIPPGHRSYEQYF TGTGCCAGTATTCCGCCGGGACACCGATCCTACGAGCAGTACTTC
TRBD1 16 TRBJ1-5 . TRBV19 CASSSRTGISNQPQHF TGTGCCAGTAGTTCGCGGACAGGTATTAGCAATCAGCCCCAGCATTTT
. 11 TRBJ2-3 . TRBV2 CASSSTDTQYF TGTGCCAGCAGCTCTACAGATACGCAGTATTTT
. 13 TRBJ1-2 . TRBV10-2 CASSGAAVYGYTF TGCGCCAGCAGTGGGGCCGCCGTCTATGGCTACACCTTC
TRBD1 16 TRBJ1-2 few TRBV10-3 CAISESGEDRAYGYTF TGTGCCATCAGTGAGTCGGGGGAGGACAGGGCCTATGGCTACACCTTC
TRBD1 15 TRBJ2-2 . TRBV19 CATPKGQGNTGELFF TGTGCGACTCCGAAGGGACAGGGAAACACCGGGGAGCTGTTTTTT
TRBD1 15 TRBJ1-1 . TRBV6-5 CASRRQGSGWTEAFF TGTGCCAGCCGACGACAGGGGAGCGGATGGACTGAAGCTTTCTTT
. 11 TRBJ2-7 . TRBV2 CASSTSYEQYF TGTGCCAGCAGCACTTCCTACGAGCAGTACTTC
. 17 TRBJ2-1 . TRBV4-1 CASSQDEARSINGEQFF TGCGCCAGCAGCCAAGATGAGGCTAGATCTATCAATGGTGAGCAGTTCTTC
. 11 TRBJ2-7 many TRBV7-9 CASSFTYEQYF TGTGCCAGCAGCTTCACCTACGAGCAGTACTTC
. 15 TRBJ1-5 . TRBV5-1 CASSLRKKQGNPQHF TGCGCCAGCAGCCTACGAAAAAAACAGGGAAATCCCCAGCATTTT
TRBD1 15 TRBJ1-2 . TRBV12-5 CASGQRGQGQGGYTF TGTGCTAGTGGGCAACGGGGACAGGGTCAGGGTGGCTACACCTTC
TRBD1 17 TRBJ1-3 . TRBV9 CASSVGTGASSGNTIYF TGTGCCAGCAGCGTAGGGACAGGGGCGAGTTCTGGAAACACCATATATTTT
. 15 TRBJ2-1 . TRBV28 CASSFQGGSYNEQFF TGTGCCAGCAGTTTCCAGGGGGGCTCCTACAATGAGCAGTTCTTC